Below, 17 T cell receptor beta chains from the same sample are listed, as sequenced in a study of technical replicates of blood from a handful of donors. The table came from immunoSEQ multiplex PCR; TCRdb's copy has only in-frame clones and leaves some out. The data contain tens of thousands of clones, around 94% of them singletons. The source material was T cells isolated from PBMCs. These receptors came from a human donor in good health.

CDR3 bases: TGCGCCAGCCCGTCCCTAGTAACTGGGGCCAACGTCCTGACTTTC. Its protein product is CASPSLVTGANVLTF. V and J are TRBV5-1 and TRBJ2-6; D is unclear. This CDR3 contains 15 residues. The germline V gene encodes CDR1 SGHRS and CDR2 YFSETQ. V lost 7 bases, J lost 2 bases, and 13 bases lay in between. The entire variable domain, with the rest obtained from reference TRBV5-1 and TRBJ2-6, is as follows: KAGVTQTPRYLIKTRGQQVTLSCSPISGHRSVSWYQQTPGQGLQFLFEYFSETQRNKGNFPGRFSGRQFSNSRSEMNVSTLELGDSALYLCASPSLVTGANVLTFGAGSRLTVL.

The CDR3 loop reads CASTSAQLAAIANTGELFF. The DNA of the CDR3 is TGTGCCAGCACCTCAGCCCAACTAGCGGCTATCGCGAACACCGGGGAGCTGTTTTTT. The chain joins TRBV9 to TRBJ2-2, with 8 bases fitting TRBD2. Trimming at V came to 6 bases and at J to 0 bases, leaving 16 bases not matched to a gene. Germline V lookup: CDR1 SGDLS, CDR2 YYNGEE. The CDR3 contains 19 residues.

The chain combines TRBV5-1 with TRBJ2-5; 7 positions match TRBD2. Trimming at V came to 0 bases and at J to 2 bases, leaving 4 bases not matched to a gene. CDR1 and CDR2 (germline): SGHRS, YFSETQ. CDR3 length equals 15 residues. The CDR3 DNA follows: TGCGCCAGCAGCTTGGCGGGGGACTATCAAGAGACCCAGTACTTC. Protein product: CASSLAGDYQETQYF.

The V and J genes are TRBV28 and TRBJ1-3; 8 bases line up with TRBD1. The CDR3 consists of 15 residues. Trimming removed 10 bases from V and 0 bases from J; junction bases left unmatched: 8. Germline assignment: CDR1 MDHEN and CDR2 SYDVKM. In DNA, the CDR3 is TGTGCCACCAGGGGACAGGTTCCCTCTGGAAACACCATATATTTT. It yields the protein CATRGQVPSGNTIYF. Filled out from reference TRBV28 and TRBJ1-3, the complete variable domain reads DVKVTQSSRYLVKRTGEKVFLECVQDMDHENMFWYRQDPGLGLRLIYFSYDVKMKEKGDIPEGYSVSREKKERFSLILESASTNQTSMYLCATRGQVPSGNTIYFGEGSWLTVV.

This chain links TRBV2 with TRBJ2-1; 7 bases are shared with TRBD2. The CDR3 extends over 15 amino acids. Germline V lookup: CDR1 SNHLY, CDR2 FYNNEI. V trimming: 4 bases; J trimming: 7 bases; junction bases outside the gene matches: 10. CDR3 in DNA: TGTGCCAGCAGTGTTGGGACTACCGCAAATAATGAGCAGTTCTTC. This codes for CASSVGTTANNEQFF.

This chain links TRBV12-5 with TRBJ2-1, with a weak D call TRBD2 (5 bases). Trimming took off 3 bases at V and 5 bases at J, with 8 bases between the two ends. The germline CDR1 and CDR2 sequences are LGHNT and FRNRAP. This CDR3 is built from 13 residues. CDR3 sequence (DNA): TGTGCTAGTGGTTTAGGGAGAAACAATGAGCAGTTCTTC. This encodes CASGLGRNNEQFF.

This clone has only one observation. The chain is built from TRBV6-6 and TRBJ1-5; the match to TRBD1 covers 8 bases. The CDR3 has 12 amino acids. With 9 bases clipped from V and 5 bases from J, the junction kept 3 bases outside the gene matches. Germline lookup yields CDR1 MNHNY and CDR2 SVGAGI (reference sequence). Written as DNA, the CDR3 is TGTGCCAGTTCGACAGGGGATCAGCCCCAGCATTTT. Translating gives CASSTGDQPQHF.

This chain joins TRBV6-5 and TRBJ2-7; no firm D call. The CDR3 contains 12 residues. Trimming removed 11 bases at V and 2 bases at J, with 13 bases between. In germline, CDR1 is MNHEY, CDR2 SVGAGI. CDR3: CAAGQVPYEQYF. In DNA, the CDR3 is TGTGCCGCCGGTCAGGTTCCCTACGAGCAGTACTTC.

The chain combines TRBV5-4 with TRBJ2-5, with 7 bases identical to TRBD1. With V trimmed by 4 bases and J by 2 bases, 2 bases remained unmatched. CDR3 size: 13 residues. Germline V gene data show CDR1 as SGHNT and CDR2 as YYREEE (reference sequence). The CDR3 nucleotides read TGTGCCAGCAGCCGGGACAGACAAGAGACCCAGTACTTC. This sequence encodes CASSRDRQETQYF.

The chain recombines TRBV9 with TRBJ2-5, with 9 bases aligning to TRBD1. The V and J ends lost 3 bases and 5 bases, in that order; junction bases with no gene match: 11. Germline values: CDR1 SGDLS, CDR2 YYNGEE. The CDR3 consists of 16 residues. CDR3 DNA: TGTGCCAGCAGCGGATGGGACAGGGCTTCTTGGGAGACCCAGTACTTC. Amino acid sequence: CASSGWDRASWETQYF.

The rearrangement uses TRBV25-1 and TRBJ1-4; no clear D. Between the trimmed V and J ends, which lost 2 bases and 8 bases, there was a span of 18 bases. Germline CDR1 MGHDK, CDR2 SYGVNS. The CDR3 runs to 16 residues. CDR3 coding DNA: TGTGCCAGCAGTGAAAAGGGAGGCGCGGGTCGGGAAAAACTGTTTTTT. Translating it yields CASSEKGGAGREKLFF.

The CDR3 DNA reads as TGTGCCACCACATTGGAGGGAGGTAATTCACCCCTCCACTTT. Translated: CATTLEGGNSPLHF. The J gene is TRBJ1-6, the V gene TRBV15; unclear D gene. The CDR3 runs 14 residues. Germline V gene sequence: CDR1 LNHNV, CDR2 YYDKDF (reference sequence). Trimming left V 7 bases short and J 6 bases short, with 13 bases between.

The chain couples TRBV5-5 to TRBJ1-1; possibly TRBD1 for D (5 bases). Germline loops: CDR1 SGHKS, CDR2 YYEKEE (reference sequence). The CDR3 covers 12 residues. V lost 4 bases and J lost 7, with 11 bases in between. The CDR3 bases are TGTGCCAGCAGCCCGCCAGACAGTGAAGCTTTCTTT. This codes for CASSPPDSEAFF. The entire variable domain, with the rest obtained from reference TRBV5-5 and TRBJ1-1, is as follows: DAGVTQSPTHLIKTRGQQVTLRCSPISGHKSVSWYQQVLGQGPQFIFQYYEKEERGRGNFPDRFSARQFPNYSSELNVNALLLGDSALYLCASSPPDSEAFFGQGTRLTVV.

The V gene is TRBV30, the J gene TRBJ2-3; 10 nucleotides line up with TRBD2. V gave up 5 bases and J gave up 0 bases; unmatched junction bases: 8. Germline-derived CDR1 and CDR2 are GTSNPN and SVGIG (reference sequence). The CDR3 contains 16 residues. The DNA for the CDR3 is TGTGCCTGGGACCCGACTAGCGGGTATAGCACAGATACGCAGTATTTT. Translation: CAWDPTSGYSTDTQYF.

This chain joins TRBV7-2 and TRBJ2-1; 9 positions match TRBD2. V shed 3 bases, J shed 4 bases, and the junction held 4 bases outside the gene matches. CDR3 length: 15 residues. Germline CDR1 and CDR2: SGHTA and FQGNSA. The CDR3 reads CASSFPSGGYNEQFF. CDR3 bases: TGTGCCAGCAGCTTCCCCAGCGGGGGGTACAATGAGCAGTTCTTC.

The gene calls are TRBV7-9 and TRBJ1-1; D is ambiguous. The CDR3 has 13 amino acids. Germline lookup yields CDR1 SEHNR and CDR2 FQNEAQ (reference sequence). V was shortened by 5 bases and J by 7 bases, with 14 bases between the two germline ends. CDR3 bases: TGTGCCAGCAGCCCCCCCGGGTCCGGTGAAGCTTTCTTT. Translating it yields CASSPPGSGEAFF.

The rearrangement joins TRBV4-1 to TRBJ1-5, with D possibly matching TRBD1 (5 bases). Trimming shortened V by 0 bases and J by 3 bases, and 12 bases separated the two germline ends. Germline loops: CDR1 MGHRA, CDR2 YSYEKL. The CDR3 is made up of 16 amino acids. CDR3 nucleotide sequence: TGCGCCAGCAGCCAAGACTGGACACTCTACAATCAGCCCCAGCATTTT. Its protein product is CASSQDWTLYNQPQHF.